These 22 T cell receptor beta chains share one sample of origin, sequenced in a study of cytomegalovirus exposure and HLA in healthy donors. Vbeta (60) and Jbeta (13) primers were used in the PCR. The method was immunoSEQ multiplex PCR; TCRdb's version includes in-frame clones alone and lacks a portion of them. The top ten hold approximately 1.6% of the sample, which has 150,000 or so clones, over 60% seen once. Material for sequencing was PBMCs. These receptors originate from a young woman in good health and CMV-seronegative.

This clone was picked up one time. The chain joins TRBV11-2 to TRBJ1-4, with D unclear. Trimming took off 2 bases at V and 8 bases at J, with 18 bases between the two ends. CDR3 length: 16 amino acids. The germline gives CDR1 SGHAT, CDR2 FQNNGV. DNA for the CDR3: TGTGCCAGCAGCTTAAGTTTAGATACCCTCTTAGAAAAACTGTTTTTT. It translates to CASSLSLDTLLEKLFF.

This chain links TRBV7-2 with TRBJ2-3; maybe TRBD2 (6 bases). Germline lookup yields CDR1 SGHTA and CDR2 FQGNSA. The V end lost 4 bases, the J end lost 6 bases, and 23 bases lay between the germline ends. The CDR3 spans 17 residues. The CDR3 sequence is CASSSMGGSGPGDTQYF. The CDR3 nucleotides are TGTGCCAGCAGCTCAATGGGGGGTAGTGGGCCGGGGGATACGCAGTATTTT. The whole variable domain, filled in from reference TRBV7-2 and TRBJ2-3, reads GAGVSQSPSNKVTEKGKDVELRCDPISGHTALYWYRQSLGQGLEFLIYFQGNSAPDKSGLPSDRFSAERTGGSVSTLTIQRTQQEDSAVYLCASSSMGGSGPGDTQYFGPGTRLTVL.

This rearrangement joins TRBV4-2 to TRBJ2-7, with a tentative D call TRBD2 (6 bases). CDR1 LGHNA and CDR2 YNFKEQ come from the germline V gene. The CDR3 extends over 15 amino acids. The ends were cut back, 2 bases at V and 1 base at J, with 12 bases in the middle. CDR3 in DNA: TGTGCCAGCAGCCAATCCGGGGGTTGGTCCTACGAGCAGTACTTC. Its protein is CASSQSGGWSYEQYF.

V and J are TRBV4-2 and TRBJ2-7, with D unresolved. Germline V gene sequence: CDR1 LGHNA, CDR2 YNFKEQ. CDR3 length equals 14 residues. V lost 0 bases, J lost 3 bases, and 9 bases lay in between. As DNA, the CDR3 is TGTGCCAGCAGCCAAGATGCGGCCCTCTACGAGCAGTACTTC. Translating it yields CASSQDAALYEQYF.

This chain links TRBV5-4 with TRBJ2-6; tentatively, D is TRBD2 (6 bases). CDR3 length equals 17 residues. The germline V gene has CDR1 SGHNT and CDR2 YYREEE (reference sequence). Trimming took 5 bases from V and 0 from J, leaving 15 bases between them. CDR3 bases: TGTGCCAGCAGGAAACCCGGGACTTACTCTGGGGCCAACGTCCTGACTTTC. Its translation is CASRKPGTYSGANVLTF.

The CDR3 DNA follows: TGTGCCAGCGGCGGACAGGGGGATGACACTGAAGCTTTCTTT. This sequence encodes CASGGQGDDTEAFF. The V gene is TRBV6-5, the J gene TRBJ1-1, with 10 bases identical to TRBD1. The germline gives CDR1 MNHEY, CDR2 SVGAGI. The ends lost 8 bases at V and 3 bases at J; junction bases unmatched: 6. The CDR3 has 14 amino acids.

The genes are TRBV9 and TRBJ2-1; 7 nucleotides agree with TRBD1. With 0 bases clipped from V and 6 bases from J, the junction kept 3 bases outside the gene matches. There are 14 residues in the CDR3. Germline V CDR1 and CDR2: SGDLS, YYNGEE. The DNA of the CDR3 is TGTGCCAGCAGCGTAGGGGGACAGATCAATGAGCAGTTCTTC. Translating gives CASSVGGQINEQFF.

This chain uses TRBV7-8 with TRBJ2-3; a possible D gene is TRBD2 (5 bases). The CDR3 is made up of 15 amino acids. The V gene lost 1 base and the J gene lost 4 bases, with 12 bases spanning the gap. The germline V gene has CDR1 SGHVS and CDR2 FQNEAQ. CDR3 sequence reads: CASSLGRGSADTQYF. In DNA form, the CDR3 reads TGTGCCAGCAGCTTAGGTCGTGGGAGTGCAGATACGCAGTATTTT.

The CDR3 is CAWFPGGSSYEQYV. For the CDR3, the DNA is TGTGCCTGGTTTCCAGGGGGCAGCTCCTACGAGCAGTACGTC. The chain has TRBV30 and TRBJ2-7; 8 bases fit TRBD1. The ends lost 5 bases at V and 0 bases at J; junction bases unmatched: 6. This CDR3 comprises 14 residues. The germline CDR1 and CDR2 sequences are GTSNPN and SVGIG (reference sequence).

J is TRBJ2-7 and V is TRBV9; the match to TRBD1 covers 9 bases. The ends lost 6 bases at V and 3 bases at J; junction bases unmatched: 13. CDR3 length: 16 amino acids. The V gene's germline CDR1 is SGDLS and CDR2 YYNGEE. The CDR3 protein is CASTQTGTGRIYEQYF. The CDR3 bases are TGTGCCAGCACCCAAACTGGGACAGGGCGGATCTACGAGCAGTACTTC.

The genes are TRBV7-2 and TRBJ2-7; 10 nucleotides align to TRBD2. The germline CDR1 and CDR2 sequences are SGHTA and FQGNSA. The CDR3 runs 15 residues. V trimming: 5 bases; J trimming: 7 bases; junction bases outside the gene matches: 11. In nucleotides, the CDR3 is TGTGCCAGCAGCCCCCTGGGAGCGGGGGGGCTTGAGCAGTACTTC. Protein product: CASSPLGAGGLEQYF.

This chain links TRBV5-1 with TRBJ2-6; the match to TRBD1 covers 10 bases. The CDR3 is 18 residues long. V lost 3 bases to trimming and J lost 3 bases; unmatched junction nucleotides: 9. The germline CDR1 and CDR2 sequences are SGHRS and YFSETQ. The DNA for the CDR3 is TGCGCCAGCAGCTCGCTCGACAGGGGGCCATTTGGGGCCAACGTCCTGACTTTC. Its translation is CASSSLDRGPFGANVLTF.

This clone appeared a single time. The chain is built from TRBV19 and TRBJ2-3; 9 nucleotides line up with TRBD1. The junction had 9 bases not matched to a gene; V was cut back by 5 bases and J by 3 bases. Germline CDR1 and CDR2: LNHDA and SQIVND (reference sequence). The length of the CDR3 is 16 residues. The chain's CDR3 is CASSPGDRAYTDTQYF. The CDR3 DNA reads as TGTGCCAGTAGTCCGGGGGACAGGGCCTATACAGATACGCAGTATTTT.

The chain couples TRBV6-6 to TRBJ2-3, with 11 positions matching TRBD1. Germline loops: CDR1 MNHNY, CDR2 SVGAGI (reference sequence). The V gene end was trimmed by 5 bases and the J gene end by 5 bases; junction bases not matched to a gene: 9. This CDR3 is 16 amino acids long. DNA for the CDR3: TGTGCCAGCAGTCCGGGACAGGGGGGTTTTCAAGATACGCAGTATTTT. This sequence encodes CASSPGQGGFQDTQYF.

The J gene is TRBJ2-1, the V gene TRBV9, with D tentatively TRBD1 (6 bases). V was cut by 3 bases and J by 4 bases, with 14 bases left in between. CDR3 length: 15 amino acids. Per the germline V gene, CDR1 is SGDLS and CDR2 is YYNGEE. Here the CDR3 reads CASSATGITYNEQFF. The CDR3 nucleotides read TGTGCCAGCAGCGCTACAGGGATTACTTACAATGAGCAGTTCTTC.

The chain recombines TRBV5-4 with TRBJ2-7; TRBD2 matches at 7 bases. CDR1 and CDR2 (germline): SGHNT, YYREEE (reference sequence). Trimming cost V 4 bases and J 0 bases; bases outside gene matches: 7. The CDR3 has 15 amino acids. The CDR3 DNA follows: TGTGCCAGCAGCCCGGGGGGAGGGGCCTCCTACGAGCAGTACTTC. This gives the protein CASSPGGGASYEQYF.

This clone was picked up one time. This chain connects TRBV19 to TRBJ1-5, with 10 bases identical to TRBD1. Trimming took 6 bases from V and 3 from J; bases not matched to a gene: 11. The CDR3 runs 17 residues. Germline CDR1 is LNHDA and CDR2 is SQIVND (reference sequence). The CDR3 bases are TGTGCCAGTAGCATGGGACAGGGGCGATCTCTCAATCAGCCCCAGCATTTT. Its protein product is CASSMGQGRSLNQPQHF.

In its sample, this clone was seen a few times. The chain couples TRBV6-1 to TRBJ2-3; a weak D match, TRBD2 (6 bases). Looked up from germline, CDR1 is MNHNS and CDR2 is SASEGT. V was trimmed by 1 base and J by 1 base, leaving 9 bases between them. There are 15 residues in the CDR3. The CDR3 loop is CASSEVGGGTDTQYF. Written as DNA, the CDR3 is TGTGCCAGCAGTGAAGTGGGCGGGGGCACAGATACGCAGTATTTT.

This chain joins TRBV29-1 and TRBJ2-3; a weak D match, TRBD1 (6 bases). Germline CDR1 is SQVTM and CDR2 is ANQGSEA. The CDR3 contains 15 residues. Trimming left V 4 bases short and J 0 bases short, with 14 bases between. The CDR3 DNA reads TGCAGCGTTGGTGTAGGGGGTGCTAGCACAGATACGCAGTATTTT. Translating gives CSVGVGGASTDTQYF.

The table lists this clone with a few counts. The chain couples TRBV27 to TRBJ2-7, with TRBD1 matching 8 bases. The CDR3 contains 17 residues. V was pared by 0 bases and J by 3 bases, with 10 bases of the junction left unmatched. CDR1 MNHEY and CDR2 SMNVEV come from the germline V gene (reference sequence). The CDR3 coding sequence is TGTGCCAGCAGTTTATCGGTTGGCCGGGACAGGAGCTACGAGCAGTACTTC. It encodes CASSLSVGRDRSYEQYF.

This clone was observed a single time. The CDR3, as DNA: TGTGCCACCAGCAGAGGGACAGGGATACGAAATTCACCCCTCCACTTT. Residues: CATSRGTGIRNSPLHF. The J gene is TRBJ1-6, the V gene TRBV15; 8 positions match TRBD1. Germline loops: CDR1 LNHNV, CDR2 YYDKDF (reference sequence). The CDR3 is 16 amino acids. V shed 1 base and J 7 bases; nucleotides not matched to a gene: 6. The variable domain in full, with the rest retrieved from reference TRBV15 and TRBJ1-6, is DAMVIQNPRYQVTQFGKPVTLSCSQTLNHNVMYWYQQKSSQAPKLLFHYYDKDFNNEADTPDNFQSRRPNTSFCFLDIRSPGLGDTAMYLCATSRGTGIRNSPLHFGNGTRLTVT.

J is TRBJ1-3 and V is TRBV6-5; D is possibly TRBD1 (5 bases). The CDR3 spans 13 residues. Trimming pared 5 bases from V and 4 bases from J, leaving 9 bases between. Germline V gene sequence: CDR1 MNHEY, CDR2 SVGAGI. The CDR3 spells CASSPGLGNTIYF. The CDR3 region has the DNA TGTGCCAGCAGTCCAGGGTTAGGAAACACCATATATTTT.